This passage covers 32 T cell receptor beta chains from one sample sequenced in a study of blood T cells in healthy people across ages. Combining a sample-barcoded 5' primer with a J-beta primer mix, a second PCR ran for roughly 7 to 12 cycles. In TCRdb, the 5' RACE reads were re-called with MiXCR into one record per CDR3 protein. Here the sample spans around 820,000 distinct CDR3 sequences, roughly 25% being singletons. The data also belong to a second study, concerning T cells of mothers and their children.

The sequenced sample consisted of blood. These receptors were taken from a boy between 10 and 17 years old in good health.

The V gene is TRBV24-1, the J gene TRBJ1-4; possible D gene TRBD1, 6 bases. Germline CDR1 KGHDR, CDR2 SFDVKD. CDR3 length equals 16 residues. With 2 bases removed from V and 9 bases from J, the gap between germline ends came to 18 bases. The CDR3 protein is CATSDSRQGSGQKLFF. DNA for the CDR3: TGTGCCACCAGTGATTCTCGTCAGGGGAGTGGACAAAAACTGTTTTTT.

CDR3 region: CASSSDAGTENTGELFF. For the CDR3, the DNA is TGTGCCAGCAGCTCAGATGCCGGGACAGAGAACACCGGGGAGCTGTTTTTT. This chain connects TRBV7-9 to TRBJ2-2, with 7 bases aligning to TRBD1. Germline V gene sequence: CDR1 SEHNR, CDR2 FQNEAQ (reference sequence). The V segment lost 4 bases and the J segment 1 base; nucleotides outside the gene matches: 9. The CDR3 consists of 17 residues.

Turning to this clonotype: At one of its ends the junction is not consistent with the germline gene, which may arise from a read error. The chain employs TRBV7-2 and TRBJ1-2; D may be TRBD1 (5 bases). CDR3 length: 14 amino acids. Germline V gives CDR1 SGHTA, CDR2 FQGNSA. The DNA for the CDR3 is TGTGCCAACAGCTTACTCGCAGGGAGTTATGGCTACACCTTC. Encoded protein: CANSLLAGSYGYTF. The full variable domain, in which reference TRBV7-2 and TRBJ1-2 provide the parts outside the CDR3, is GAGVSQSPSNKVTEKGKDVELRCDPISGHTALYWYRQSLGQGLEFLIYFQGNSAPDKSGLPSDRFSAERTGGSVSTLTIQRTQQEDSAVYLCANSLLAGSYGYTFGSGTRLTVV.

This clonotype was seen a handful of times. The V call is TRBV27, the J call TRBJ2-5; D possibly corresponds to TRBD1 (6 bases). The germline gives CDR1 MNHEY, CDR2 SMNVEV (reference sequence). V was trimmed by 5 bases and J by 2 bases, leaving 15 bases between them. This CDR3 has 15 amino acids. CDR3 residues: CASSVWGPGQETQYF. The CDR3 bases are TGTGCCAGCAGTGTATGGGGGCCAGGTCAAGAGACCCAGTACTTC.

The DNA for the CDR3 is TGTGCCAGCAGCACCCAGCTGGCGGTTAAGGGAAATGAGCAGTTCTTC. This translates into CASSTQLAVKGNEQFF. J is TRBJ2-1 and V is TRBV14; D gene uncertain. The ends were cut back, 5 bases at V and 7 bases at J, with 21 bases in the middle. CDR3 size: 16 residues. Looked up from germline, CDR1 is SGHDN and CDR2 is FVKESK.

This clonotype has just a few counts. An end of the junction does not agree with germline; a read error may underlie this. V gene TRBV27 combines with J gene TRBJ2-7, with 7 nucleotides matching TRBD2. Germline CDR1 MNHEY, CDR2 SMNVEV (reference sequence). The CDR3 contains 16 residues. The CDR3 loop reads CASSLFAGRSNYEQYF. The DNA for the CDR3 is TGTGCCAGCAGTTTATTCGCCGGGAGGTCGAACTACGAACAGTACTTC.

The chain uses TRBV4-3 and TRBJ2-5; D might be TRBD1 (7 bases). V was shortened by 4 bases and J by 2 bases, with 17 bases between the two germline ends. Germline V gene data show CDR1 as LGHNA and CDR2 as YSLEER. CDR3 size: 16 residues. CDR3 nucleotides: TGCGCCAGCAGCCGCCGGGGGACAGACCTACAAGAGACCCAGTACTTC. This codes for CASSRRGTDLQETQYF.

V and J are TRBV7-9 and TRBJ2-1; 7 bases map to TRBD1. CDR1 is SEHNR and CDR2 is FQNEAQ in the germline V gene (reference sequence). The CDR3 covers 12 residues. With V trimmed by 7 bases and J by 10 bases, 7 bases remained unmatched. The CDR3 region has the DNA TGTGCCAGCACCGGGACAGCCGGCGAGCAGTTCTTC. Translation gives CASTGTAGEQFF.

The chain recombines TRBV7-2 with TRBJ2-2; unclear D gene. Germline CDR1 reads SGHTA; CDR2 reads FQGNSA. V was cut by 7 bases and J by 10 bases, with 19 bases left in between. The CDR3 runs to 14 residues. CDR3 residues: CASIPMGSYVELFF. DNA for the CDR3: TGTGCCAGCATTCCGATGGGGTCCTATGTGGAGCTGTTTTTT.

The gene calls are TRBV9 and TRBJ1-6, with D uncertain. V dropped 0 bases and J dropped 6 bases, with 13 bases sitting between them. The CDR3 length is 16 residues. The germline gives CDR1 SGDLS, CDR2 YYNGEE. CDR3 nucleotide sequence: TGTGCCAGCAGCGTAGGGGTGGTACTGGGTAATTCACCCCTCCACTTT. The encoded protein is CASSVGVVLGNSPLHF.

The sample holds a few counts of this clonotype. The chain uses TRBV13 and TRBJ2-1; D is perhaps TRBD1 (6 bases). The J call is doubtful: the DNA matches TRBJ2-5 better. Germline V gene data show CDR1 as PRHDT and CDR2 as FYEKMQ (reference sequence). The CDR3 contains 16 residues. CDR3 DNA: TGTGCCAGCAGCCTATACCCTTTGACAGGACAAGAGACCCAGTACTTC. This translates into CASSLYPLTGQETQYF.

The V and J genes are TRBV28 and TRBJ1-1; no clear D. This CDR3 is built from 14 residues. The germline V and J ends were trimmed by 1 base and 4 bases, with 10 bases remaining between them. The germline V gene encodes CDR1 MDHEN and CDR2 SYDVKM. The CDR3 region is CASSLFQDLTEAFF. CDR3 DNA: TGTGCCAGCAGTTTATTTCAGGATCTCACTGAAGCTTTCTTT.

The chain is built from TRBV7-9 and TRBJ2-1; no clear D gene. CDR3 length: 18 residues. Germline-derived CDR1 and CDR2 are SEHNR and FQNEAQ (reference sequence). The V end lost 5 bases, the J end lost 0 bases, and 20 bases lay between the germline ends. In nucleotides, the CDR3 is TGTGCCAGCAGCCCCCAAACGTTTAGTCCGAGCTCCTACAATGAGCAGTTCTTC. Its translation is CASSPQTFSPSSYNEQFF.

The V gene is TRBV4-3, the J gene TRBJ1-5, with TRBD1 as a possible D gene (6 bases). Per the germline V gene, CDR1 is LGHNA and CDR2 is YSLEER. V gave up 0 bases and J gave up 4 bases, with 22 bases separating them. The length of the CDR3 is 19 residues. CDR3 region: CASSQDLGVIDRRNQPQHF. As DNA, the CDR3 is TGCGCCAGCAGCCAAGATCTTGGAGTAATAGACAGGCGAAATCAGCCCCAGCATTTT.

There are a few counts of this clonotype. The chain combines TRBV20-1 with TRBJ2-1; no reliable D call. The CDR3 has 13 residues. V was pared by 3 bases and J by 3 bases, with 9 bases between. The germline V gene has CDR1 DFQATT and CDR2 SNEGSKA (reference sequence). The CDR3 bases are TGCAGTGCTAGGGACGGAGACTACAATGAGCAGTTCTTC. Its protein product is CSARDGDYNEQFF.

This clonotype was observed a few times. DNA for the CDR3: TGCAGTGCTACCCCGGGACAGGGAAGGTATGGCTACACCTTC. Its protein is CSATPGQGRYGYTF. V gene TRBV20-1 combines with J gene TRBJ1-2; 9 positions match TRBD1. The germline CDR1 and CDR2 sequences are DFQATT and SNEGSKA (reference sequence). This CDR3 region has 14 residues. The V segment lost 4 bases and the J segment 5 bases; nucleotides outside the gene matches: 8.

The J gene is TRBJ2-3, the V gene TRBV7-2; 12 bases match TRBD2. The CDR3 has 17 amino acids. CDR1 SGHTA and CDR2 FQGNSA come from the germline V gene. V shed 5 bases and J 2 bases; nucleotides not matched to a gene: 8. The DNA of the CDR3 is TGTGCCAGCAGCCCCAGACTAGCGGGGGAGGACACAGATACGCAGTATTTT. This sequence encodes CASSPRLAGEDTDTQYF.

This clonotype showed up just a few times. The gene calls are TRBV7-9 and TRBJ2-7; possible D gene TRBD2, 5 bases. Germline V lookup: CDR1 SEHNR, CDR2 FQNEAQ (reference sequence). There are 13 residues in the CDR3. V lost 5 bases to trimming and J lost 3 bases, with 11 bases between them. The CDR3 spells CASSEAAYYEQYF. DNA of the CDR3: TGTGCCAGCAGCGAAGCGGCCTACTACGAGCAGTACTTC.

The V and J genes are TRBV6-2 or TRBV6-3 and TRBJ2-4, with D tentatively TRBD1 or TRBD2 (5 bases each). CDR1 is MNHEY, CDR2 SVGEGT, per germline. This CDR3 spans 19 amino acids. V shed 5 bases and J shed 1 base, with 24 bases lying between them. The CDR3 loop is CASSVDGISTDGAKNIQYF. CDR3 nucleotide sequence: TGTGCCAGCAGTGTCGACGGGATTTCGACAGACGGTGCCAAAAACATTCAGTACTTC.

The V and J genes are TRBV5-1 and TRBJ2-4, with 10 bases matching TRBD1. The CDR3 is 18 amino acids. The germline gives CDR1 SGHRS, CDR2 YFSETQ. Germline trimming cut 4 bases from V and 8 bases from J; bases unmatched to any gene: 18. The CDR3, as DNA: TGCGCCAGCAGCCCCACTTCTACCTTCCGGGACAGGGGAGACATTCAGTACTTC. Protein: CASSPTSTFRDRGDIQYF.

The chain combines TRBV6-1 with TRBJ2-2, with 7 bases aligning to TRBD2. The germline gives CDR1 MNHNS, CDR2 SASEGT. The trim removed 0 bases at V and 6 bases at J, leaving 1 base unmatched. The CDR3 has 14 residues. The CDR3 coding sequence is TGTGCCAGCAGTGAAGCGGGGGGGGCCGGGGAGCTGTTTTTT. This sequence encodes CASSEAGGAGELFF.

V is TRBV29-1 and J is TRBJ1-2; a weak D match, TRBD1 (5 bases). V dropped 1 base and J dropped 0 bases, with 9 bases sitting between them. CDR1 SQVTM and CDR2 ANQGSEA come from the germline V gene. The CDR3 loop spans 14 amino acids. CDR3 sequence: CSVEGDGTNYGYTF. Here the CDR3 DNA reads TGCAGCGTTGAAGGGGACGGTACTAACTATGGCTACACCTTC.

CDR3 protein: CASSSLGLSTGTEAFF. The CDR3 bases are TGTGCCAGCAGTTCCCTAGGACTGTCAACGGGCACTGAAGCTTTCTTT. This rearrangement joins TRBV13 to TRBJ1-1; D is uncertain. In germline, CDR1 is PRHDT, CDR2 FYEKMQ (reference sequence). V was trimmed by 6 bases and J by 4 bases, leaving 21 bases between them. This CDR3 is built from 16 residues.

This chain joins TRBV24-1 and TRBJ2-1, with 8 positions matching TRBD2. CDR3 length equals 12 residues. Losses at the gene ends were 11 bases for V and 8 bases for J; bases not matched to a gene: 7. The germline V gene encodes CDR1 KGHDR and CDR2 SFDVKD. CDR3 nucleotide sequence: TGTGCCATTGGGAGCGGGAGATATGAGCAGTTCTTC. Its translation is CAIGSGRYEQFF.

The rearrangement links TRBV28 to TRBJ1-1, with D hard to call. V was clipped by 3 bases and J by 7 bases, with 12 bases between them. Germline values: CDR1 MDHEN, CDR2 SYDVKM. The CDR3 is made up of 13 amino acids. CDR3 DNA: TGTGCCAGCAGTTTGCGGCCAGTAGATGAAGCTTTCTTT. Translated, it gives CASSLRPVDEAFF.

J is TRBJ1-4 and V is TRBV6-1; weak D call: TRBD1 (6 bases). Germline CDR1 MNHNS, CDR2 SASEGT. The CDR3 loop spans 16 amino acids. V was pared by 4 bases and J by 5 bases, with 17 bases between. DNA for the CDR3: TGTGCCAGCAGTGCGAGACGTTGGGGGACAAATGAAAAACTGTTTTTT. Encoded protein: CASSARRWGTNEKLFF.

The chain is built from TRBV7-2 and TRBJ2-4, with a tentative D call TRBD2 (5 bases). Trimming removed 1 base from V and 9 bases from J, with 13 bases in between. The CDR3 extends over 14 amino acids. The germline V gene encodes CDR1 SGHTA and CDR2 FQGNSA. The DNA for the CDR3 is TGTGCCAGCAGCTTAGATTGGAGCGGCGGCATTCAGTACTTC. Amino acids: CASSLDWSGGIQYF. The full variable domain, completed using reference TRBV7-2 and TRBJ2-4, is GAGVSQSPSNKVTEKGKDVELRCDPISGHTALYWYRQSLGQGLEFLIYFQGNSAPDKSGLPSDRFSAERTGGSVSTLTIQRTQQEDSAVYLCASSLDWSGGIQYFGAGTRLSVL.

This clonotype occurred a few times. The rearrangement links TRBV20-1 to TRBJ2-7; TRBD2 is a possible D gene (6 bases). The CDR3 is 14 amino acids. Germline CDR1 and CDR2: DFQATT and SNEGSKA (reference sequence). Trimming took 6 bases from V and 1 from J, leaving 16 bases between them. The CDR3 nucleotides read TGCAGTGCCGCACCGGGGGACCCATCCTACGAGCAGTACTTC. This codes for CSAAPGDPSYEQYF.

This clonotype has a handful of counts. The V call is TRBV19, the J call TRBJ2-1, with 7 bases lining up with TRBD2. CDR3 size: 14 residues. With V trimmed by 8 bases and J by 2 bases, 6 bases remained unmatched. Germline lookup yields CDR1 LNHDA and CDR2 SQIVND (reference sequence). The CDR3 DNA sequence: TGTGCCAGTGGCCTCGCGGGGGCCTACAATGAGCAGTTCTTC. Translation gives CASGLAGAYNEQFF.

V usage is TRBV29-1 and J usage is TRBJ2-3; D uncertain. The V and J ends lost 1 base and 4 bases respectively, with 15 bases between them. This CDR3 is 15 amino acids long. Germline CDR1 is SQVTM and CDR2 is ANQGSEA. CDR3 region: CSVEGVSGPSDTQYF. The CDR3 DNA reads as TGCAGCGTTGAAGGGGTTTCGGGTCCGTCAGATACGCAGTATTTT.

This rearrangement joins TRBV29-1 to TRBJ2-5; D is possibly TRBD2 (6 bases). There are 15 residues in the CDR3. From germline, CDR1 is SQVTM and CDR2 ANQGSEA. Trimming pared 2 bases from V and 5 bases from J, leaving 18 bases between. CDR3 DNA sequence: TGCAGCGTTGAATGGTCGGGAGACCCCCGGGAGACCCAGTACTTC. Translation: CSVEWSGDPRETQYF.

This clonotype was seen a few times. The CDR3, as DNA: TGTGCCAGCAGCCAAGAAGTCGGAGCGGGAGGAATGACAGATACGCAGTATTTT. This sequence encodes CASSQEVGAGGMTDTQYF. This rearrangement joins TRBV4-2 to TRBJ2-3; 9 bases are shared with TRBD2. V gave up 0 bases and J gave up 3 bases; unmatched junction bases: 10. The CDR3 extends over 18 amino acids. Germline CDR1 and CDR2: LGHNA and YNFKEQ.